This TCR beta chain was sequenced during a study of T cells in Graves' hyperthyroidism and ophthalmopathy. Germline V gene data show CDR1 as MNHEY and CDR2 as SVGAGI. Trimming pared 0 bases from V and 5 bases from J, leaving 15 bases between. This CDR3 has 16 amino acids. This clonotype was found a few times. Amplified TCR beta CDR3 regions came from RNA transcripts. First-round RT-PCR with HTBI primers amplified the TCR CDR3 region. TCRdb re-derived calls from the multiplex PCR reads in MiXCR, one entry per CDR3 protein. Altogether a few hundred thousand distinct CDR3 sequences are present, approximately 16% being singletons, with the ten largest covering under 3.5%.

This chain uses TRBV6-5 with TRBJ2-3, with D perhaps matching TRBD2 (6 bases). The sequenced material came from blood. The source is a woman between 35 and 50 years old with Graves' ophthalmopathy. The CDR3 DNA reads TGTGCCAGCAGTTACTCGTTAGCGGTGGGAGGAGATACGCAGTATTTT. Protein: CASSYSLAVGGDTQYF.